These T cell receptor beta chains were read from a single sample in a study of immune heterogeneity within non-small cell lung tumors. TCRdb reprocessed the multiplex PCR reads via MiXCR and lists one record per CDR3 protein. This sample has more than 9,000 distinct CDR3 sequences; around 30% occur once, and the top ten carry about 20%. The specimen was lung tumor tissue. The receptor set was obtained from a woman aged 50 to 65 with non-small cell lung cancer. Each CDR3 is given with its conserved first and last residue. The D gene is left open where the match is weak. A clone size is listed for some rows: how often the clone was seen (once, few, many), or a class if it is expanded.

D gene	V gene	J gene	clone size	CDR3 DNA	CDR3 protein
TRBD1	TRBV27	TRBJ1-2	NA	TGTGCCAGCAGTTTATCGGCAGGGGGGGATGGCTACACCTTC	CASSLSAGGDGYTF
NA	TRBV9	TRBJ2-1	many	TGTGCCAGCAGCGTAGAAGGGGGGGGATACAATGAGCAGTTCTTC	CASSVEGGGYNEQFF
TRBD1	TRBV6-5	TRBJ1-6	NA	TGTGCCAGCAGTTACTCGGGACAGGGGGTTTCACCCCTCCACTTT	CASSYSGQGVSPLHF
NA	TRBV2	TRBJ2-3	few	TGTGCCAGCAGTGAAGGGGGCACAGATACGCAGTATTTT	CASSEGGTDTQYF
TRBD2	TRBV6-2/TRBV6-3	TRBJ2-3	few	TGTGCCAGCAGCCGGGGAGGGGCCACAGATACGCAGTATTTT	CASSRGGATDTQYF
NA	TRBV10-2	TRBJ2-7	NA	TGCGCCAGCAGTGAGTCGGGGTTAGGATCTGCCTACGAGCAGTACTTC	CASSESGLGSAYEQYF
TRBD1	TRBV7-9	TRBJ1-1	NA	TGTGCCAGCAGGACAGGGGGCCCCATGAACACTGAAGCTTTCTTT	CASRTGGPMNTEAFF
NA	TRBV19	TRBJ1-5	NA	TGTGCCAGTAGTATAGTACGGGGTAGGGGAAGCAATCAGCCCCAGCATTTT	CASSIVRGRGSNQPQHF
NA	TRBV7-9	TRBJ1-2	many	TGTGCCAGCAGCTTAGGACAGTCTTTCCGTGGCTACACCTTC	CASSLGQSFRGYTF
NA	TRBV20-1	TRBJ1-1	few	TGCAGTGCGAAGATGGACACTGAAGCTTTCTTT	CSAKMDTEAFF
TRBD1	TRBV19	TRBJ1-5	NA	TGTGCCAGTAGTCTCCGGACAGGCAGGAGCAATCAGCCCCAGCATTTT	CASSLRTGRSNQPQHF
NA	TRBV6-2/TRBV6-3	TRBJ2-2	many	TGTGCCAGCAGTTCCACCCCGGCCGGGGAGCTGTTTTTT	CASSSTPAGELFF
NA	TRBV7-6	TRBJ2-6	NA	TGTGCCAGCAGCTTAGCGCAGCCTGGGGCCAACGTCCTGACTTTC	CASSLAQPGANVLTF
NA	TRBV6-1	TRBJ2-2	medium-sized	TGTGCCAGCAGTTTCCTCCCAGGAGGGACCGGGGAGCTGTTTTTT	CASSFLPGGTGELFF
NA	TRBV12-3/TRBV12-4	TRBJ2-1	NA	TGTGCCAGCAGTTTAGCTAGCGACGGTGAGCAGTTCTTC	CASSLASDGEQFF
TRBD2	TRBV20-1	TRBJ2-1	NA	TGCAGTGCTAGAAGCGGGGGGGCCACGGGGGACAATGAGCAGTTCTTC	CSARSGGATGDNEQFF
NA	TRBV20-1	TRBJ2-3	few	TGCAGTGCTAGAGACCCCGGGGGCAGGGTGGCAGATACGCAGTATTTT	CSARDPGGRVADTQYF
TRBD1	TRBV20-1	TRBJ1-2	many	TGCAGTGCTAGAGCCCCGGACAGGGAAAATGGCTACACCTTC	CSARAPDRENGYTF
TRBD2	TRBV4-2	TRBJ2-3	NA	TGTGCCAGCAGCCAGACGGGACTAGCGGGAAGCACAGATACGCAGTATTTT	CASSQTGLAGSTDTQYF
NA	TRBV24-1	TRBJ2-3	many	TGTGCCACCAGTGACCGCCGGATTAAAGGGAGCACAGATACGCAGTATTTT	CATSDRRIKGSTDTQYF
NA	TRBV28	TRBJ2-7	NA	TGTGCCAGCAGTTTATTATCCCATGGCCGTGGCGAGCAGTACTTC	CASSLLSHGRGEQYF
NA	TRBV5-1	TRBJ2-5	few	TGCGCCAGCAGCTCGAGGTCGATCCAAGAGACCCAGTACTTC	CASSSRSIQETQYF
TRBD2	TRBV11-2	TRBJ2-5	many	TGTGCCAGCAGCTTAAGTTCGGGGCGGGAGGGCCGGGTAGAGACCCAGTACTTC	CASSLSSGREGRVETQYF
TRBD1	TRBV19	TRBJ1-1	medium-sized	TGTGCCAGTAGTATTACAGGGGCCACTGAAGCTTTCTTT	CASSITGATEAFF
NA	TRBV29-1	TRBJ2-7	many	TGCAGCGTCGCGTCCGCCTACGAGCAGTACTTC	CSVASAYEQYF
NA	TRBV15	TRBJ2-1	NA	TGTGCCAGCAGCGCCAGAGGCGGACCCGACCGCAATGAGCAGTTCTTC	CASSARGGPDRNEQFF
NA	TRBV6-6	TRBJ1-6	medium-sized	TGTGCCAGCAGTTACAGGACCGGGTTACACTTT	CASSYRTGLHF
TRBD2	TRBV9	TRBJ2-1	NA	TGTGCCAGCAGCGTAGAGGGACTAGCGGGGGTCGATGAGCAGTTCTTC	CASSVEGLAGVDEQFF
NA	TRBV12-3/TRBV12-4	TRBJ1-2	medium-sized	TGTGCCAGCAGTCCTGGTTACAGGGACGGCTACACCTTC	CASSPGYRDGYTF
NA	TRBV12-3/TRBV12-4	TRBJ2-5	few	TGTGCCAGCAGTCCAGGGATGGTAACCCAGTACTTC	CASSPGMVTQYF
NA	TRBV20-1	TRBJ1-5	many	TGCAGTGCCCAAACCGGACAAAATCAGCCCCAGCATTTT	CSAQTGQNQPQHF
TRBD1	TRBV7-3	TRBJ1-4	NA	TGTGCCAGCAGCTTAAAGTCCGGGACAGGACCTACAACAACTAATGAAAAACTGTTTTTT	CASSLKSGTGPTTTNEKLFF
NA	TRBV16	TRBJ2-2	many	TGTGCCAGCAGCCAATCGGGGGGCCTCGGCGGGGAGCTGTTTTTT	CASSQSGGLGGELFF
TRBD1	TRBV6-5	TRBJ1-2	many	TGTGCCAGCAGTTACCTAGCAGGGGGCTATGGCTACACCTTC	CASSYLAGGYGYTF
TRBD1	TRBV4-1	TRBJ1-2	medium-sized	TGCGCCAGCAGCCGTCCCGGGACAGGGAACTATGGCTACACCTTC	CASSRPGTGNYGYTF
NA	TRBV19	TRBJ2-5	NA	TGTGCCACCCAGCGCGACCACGCACAAGAGACCCAGTACTTC	CATQRDHAQETQYF
TRBD1	TRBV7-9	TRBJ1-2	NA	TGTGCCAGCAGCCGCACTCAGGGGGTTTTCTATGGCTACACCTTC	CASSRTQGVFYGYTF
TRBD1	TRBV7-9	TRBJ2-7	many	TGTGCCAGCAGCCCACGGGACAGCAGACTCTACGAGCAGTACTTC	CASSPRDSRLYEQYF
TRBD2	TRBV20-1	TRBJ2-2	NA	TGCAGTGCTGACAGACTAGCGGCGAACACCGGGGAGCTGTTTTTT	CSADRLAANTGELFF
NA	TRBV6-5	TRBJ2-7	many	TGTGCCAGCAGTTACGGAGGGGGCTCCCACGAGCAGTACTTC	CASSYGGGSHEQYF
TRBD2	TRBV20-1	TRBJ2-1	NA	TGCAGTGCTAGAGGCCGCAGCGGGGGGCCCTATGAGCAGTTCTTC	CSARGRSGGPYEQFF